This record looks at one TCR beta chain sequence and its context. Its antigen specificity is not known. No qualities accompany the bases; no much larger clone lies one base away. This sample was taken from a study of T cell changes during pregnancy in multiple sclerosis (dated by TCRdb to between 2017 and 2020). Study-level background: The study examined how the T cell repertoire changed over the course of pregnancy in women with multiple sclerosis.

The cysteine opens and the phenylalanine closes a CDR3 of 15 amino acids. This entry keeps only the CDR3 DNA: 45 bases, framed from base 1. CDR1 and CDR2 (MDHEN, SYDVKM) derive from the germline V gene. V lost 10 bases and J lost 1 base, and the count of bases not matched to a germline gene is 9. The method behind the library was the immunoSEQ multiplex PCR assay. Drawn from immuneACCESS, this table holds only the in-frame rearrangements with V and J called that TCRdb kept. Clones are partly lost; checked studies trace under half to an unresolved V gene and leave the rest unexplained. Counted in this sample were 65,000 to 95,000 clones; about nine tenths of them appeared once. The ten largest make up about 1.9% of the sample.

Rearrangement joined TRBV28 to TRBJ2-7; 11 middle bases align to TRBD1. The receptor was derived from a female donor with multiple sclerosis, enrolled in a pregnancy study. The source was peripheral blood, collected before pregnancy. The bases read TGTGCCACCCAAACCGGGGACAGGGGGTCCTACGAGCAGTACTTC. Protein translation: CATQTGDRGSYEQYF. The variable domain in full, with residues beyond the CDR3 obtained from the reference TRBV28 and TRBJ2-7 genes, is DVKVTQSSRYLVKRTGEKVFLECVQDMDHENMFWYRQDPGLGLRLIYFSYDVKMKEKGDIPEGYSVSREKKERFSLILESASTNQTSMYLCATQTGDRGSYEQYFGPGTRLTVT.